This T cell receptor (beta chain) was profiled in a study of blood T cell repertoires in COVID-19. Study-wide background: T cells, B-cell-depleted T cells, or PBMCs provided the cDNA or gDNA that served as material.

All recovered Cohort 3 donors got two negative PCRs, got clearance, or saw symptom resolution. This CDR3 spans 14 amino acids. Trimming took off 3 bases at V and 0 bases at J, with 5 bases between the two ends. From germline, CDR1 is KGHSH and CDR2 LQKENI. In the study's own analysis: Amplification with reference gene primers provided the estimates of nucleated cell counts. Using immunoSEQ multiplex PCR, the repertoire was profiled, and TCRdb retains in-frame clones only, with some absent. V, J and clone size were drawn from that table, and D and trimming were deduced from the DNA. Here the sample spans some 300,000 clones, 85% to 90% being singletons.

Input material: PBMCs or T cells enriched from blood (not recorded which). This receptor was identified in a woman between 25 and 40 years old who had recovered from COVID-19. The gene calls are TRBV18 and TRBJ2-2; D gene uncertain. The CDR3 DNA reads TGTGCCAGCTCACCGTTCGCGAACACCGGGGAGCTGTTTTTT. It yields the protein CASSPFANTGELFF.